Presented here are 28 T cell receptor beta chains from one specimen sequenced in a study of CDR3 diversity in severe acne. MiXCR, applied by TCRdb to the PCR reads, yields one record per CDR3 protein. Of more than 85,000 distinct CDR3 sequences in the sample, approximately 52% are singletons; the top ten hold roughly 9.1%. Sequenced: blood. All receptors come from a male donor in good health, serving as a control.

This clonotype came up many times. The CDR3 loop reads CASSQERAGGYGYTF. The CDR3 bases are TGTGCCAGCAGCCAAGAGAGGGCAGGAGGTTATGGCTACACCTTC. The chain combines TRBV3-1 with TRBJ1-2; unclear D gene. The CDR3 contains 15 residues. Per the germline V gene, CDR1 is LGHDT and CDR2 is YNNKEL (reference sequence). The V gene lost 0 bases and the J gene lost 5 bases, with 13 bases spanning the gap.

A note on this clonotype: Compared with germline, one end of the junction differs, possibly owing to a read error. This chain uses TRBV7-9 with TRBJ1-4; D ambiguous. The germline gives CDR1 SEHNR, CDR2 FQNEAQ (reference sequence). The length of the CDR3 is 15 residues. The CDR3 here is CASSLRWAKDEKLFF. The CDR3 region has the DNA TGCGCCAGCAGCTTAAGGTGGGCCAAGGATGAAAAACTGTTTTTT. Full variable domain (missing parts from reference TRBV7-9 and TRBJ1-4): DTGVSQNPRHKITKRGQNVTFRCDPISEHNRLYWYRQTLGQGPEFLTYFQNEAQLEKSRLLSDRFSAERPKGSFSTLEIQRTEQGDSAMYLCASSLRWAKDEKLFFGSGTQLSVL.

In this sample, this clonotype turned up many times. This chain connects TRBV24-1 to TRBJ1-1; 7 bases are shared with TRBD1. The CDR3 covers 16 residues. The ends lost 7 bases at V and 1 base at J; junction bases unmatched: 11. From germline, CDR1 is KGHDR and CDR2 SFDVKD. CDR3 region: CATRAGGQNSNTEAFF. The CDR3 DNA reads as TGTGCCACCAGGGCAGGGGGACAAAACTCGAACACTGAAGCTTTCTTT.

V and J are TRBV28 and TRBJ2-5; D possibly uses TRBD1 or TRBD2 (6 bases each). Trimming left V 7 bases short and J 4 bases short, with 13 bases between. The CDR3 has 13 residues. CDR1 MDHEN and CDR2 SYDVKM come from the germline V gene. The CDR3 region is CASNTGGRETQYF. As DNA, the CDR3 is TGTGCCAGCAATACCGGGGGCAGAGAGACCCAGTACTTC.

Relative to its sample, this clonotype is medium-sized. The V gene is TRBV9, the J gene TRBJ2-7; tentative D call: TRBD2 (6 bases). Per germline, CDR1 SGDLS and CDR2 YYNGEE. The CDR3 is 15 residues long. Trimming took off 4 bases at V and 0 bases at J, with 14 bases between the two ends. The DNA for the CDR3 is TGTGCCAGCAGCCCGGAGGGAGCCCACTCCTACGAGCAGTACTTC. Translating gives CASSPEGAHSYEQYF.

This clonotype was recorded a few times. This chain uses TRBV24-1 with TRBJ2-1; TRBD2 matches 11 bases. Trimming took 11 bases from V and 3 from J; bases not matched to a gene: 8. Germline V gives CDR1 KGHDR, CDR2 SFDVKD. The CDR3 runs to 15 residues. CDR3 sequence (DNA): TGTGCCAGCAGCCCCCTAGCGGGGGGCTACAATGAGCAGTTCTTC. The encoded protein is CASSPLAGGYNEQFF.

This clonotype is termed medium-sized (0.01 to 0.1%). The chain couples TRBV20-1 to TRBJ1-2, with D perhaps TRBD1 (5 bases). The germline V gene has CDR1 DFQATT and CDR2 SNEGSKA (reference sequence). This CDR3 has 13 amino acids. The V end was cut by 4 bases, the J end by 0 bases, with 9 bases between. CDR3 residues: CSANPTANYGYTF. CDR3 nucleotides: TGCAGTGCTAACCCGACAGCTAACTATGGCTACACCTTC.

The chain employs TRBV24-1 and TRBJ2-2; 11 bases map to TRBD2. The CDR3 spans 17 residues. The germline gives CDR1 KGHDR, CDR2 SFDVKD. The V and J ends lost 5 bases and 0 bases, in that order; junction bases with no gene match: 4. The CDR3: CATSGTTSGTNTGELFF. DNA for the CDR3: TGTGCCACCAGTGGCACGACTAGCGGGACGAACACCGGGGAGCTGTTTTTT.

V gene TRBV7-3 combines with J gene TRBJ1-1; D is uncertain. The CDR3 is 14 residues long. V gave up 1 base and J gave up 1 base, with 7 bases separating them. CDR1 SGHTA and CDR2 FQGTGA come from the germline V gene. CDR3 sequence (DNA): TGTGCCAGCAGCTTAAACGGCCCGAACACTGAAGCTTTCTTT. This encodes CASSLNGPNTEAFF.

Points on this clonotype: This may be a read error: a much more frequent sequence differs by one nucleotide. This chain connects TRBV3-1 to TRBJ2-7, with unresolved D. This CDR3 spans 11 amino acids. Germline V gene data show CDR1 as LGHDT and CDR2 as YNNKEL (reference sequence). V was shortened by 4 bases and J by 3 bases, with 4 bases between the two germline ends. The CDR3 DNA reads as TGTGCCAGCAGCCTCCACTACGAGCAGTACTTC. Residues: CASSLHYEQYF.

Only one count was recorded for this clonotype. The CDR3 spells CASSVVGAGAVRNEQFF. The CDR3 nucleotides read TGTGCCAGCAGCGTAGTTGGGGCGGGAGCAGTCCGCAATGAGCAGTTCTTC. The V and J genes are TRBV9 and TRBJ2-1; 7 bases agree with TRBD2. The CDR3 covers 17 residues. The V gene's germline CDR1 is SGDLS and CDR2 YYNGEE. With V trimmed by 0 bases and J by 6 bases, 12 bases remained unmatched.

A few counts support this clonotype. Because it lacks the conserved phenylalanine or tryptophan at the end, this CDR3 is likely a read error. The limits of the CDR3 on the DNA are not certain, so only TCRdb's listed CDR3 is given. The chain is built from TRBV12-3 or TRBV12-4 and TRBJ2-7; no check of the table's D call, TRBD2, against the DNA was made. Including both end residues, the CDR3 is 8 amino acids long. The CDR3 loop reads CASSGGTS.

The chain uses TRBV2 and TRBJ1-6; 12 nucleotides match TRBD1. CDR1 is SNHLY, CDR2 FYNNEI, per germline. The J segment lost 12 bases and the V segment lost 0 bases, leaving 6 bases of the junction unmatched. CDR3 length equals 16 residues. In nucleotides, the CDR3 is TGTGCCAGCAGTGAAGCGGACCGGGACAGGGGGCTACCCCTCCACTTT. Translating gives CASSEADRDRGLPLHF.

The genes are TRBV24-1 and TRBJ2-5; 15 nucleotides match TRBD2. CDR1 and CDR2 (germline): KGHDR, SFDVKD. The ends lost 4 bases at V and 5 bases at J; junction bases unmatched: 7. The CDR3 length is 17 residues. The chain's CDR3 is CATSDPGLAGGPETQYF. The CDR3 DNA is TGTGCCACCAGTGACCCCGGACTAGCGGGGGGGCCGGAGACCCAGTACTTC.

The chain carries TRBV6-5 and TRBJ2-7, with D perhaps assigned TRBD1 or TRBD2 (5 bases each). This CDR3 comprises 12 residues. Germline loops: CDR1 MNHEY, CDR2 SVGAGI. Trimming took off 6 bases at V and 2 bases at J, with 8 bases between the two ends. This CDR3 reads CASRGTPYEQYF. The CDR3 DNA sequence: TGTGCCAGCAGGGGGACCCCCTACGAGCAGTACTTC.

In this sample, this clonotype turned up a few times. The gene calls are TRBV24-1 and TRBJ2-2, with D unresolved. Trimming shortened V by 3 bases and J by 0 bases, and 10 bases separated the two germline ends. CDR3 size: 16 residues. Germline V gene lookup returns CDR1 KGHDR and CDR2 SFDVKD. CDR3 loop: CATSDGEIPNTGELFF. In nucleotides, the CDR3 is TGTGCCACCAGTGATGGAGAAATTCCGAACACCGGGGAGCTGTTTTTT.

Points on this clonotype: Because the CDR3's place on the DNA is in doubt, the DNA is left out and the CDR3 is given as listed by TCRdb. The rearrangement uses TRBV7-6 and TRBJ2-5; the listed D gene, TRBD1, was not tested against the DNA. The CDR3 is made up of 21 amino acids, end residues included. Per germline, CDR1 SGHVS and CDR2 FNYEAQ. The chain's CDR3 is CASSLLSNQEKLFFDSGTQYF.

The rearrangement joins TRBV5-1 to TRBJ1-4; 9 bases match TRBD1. The V gene end was trimmed by 4 bases and the J gene end by 4 bases; junction bases not matched to a gene: 5. CDR3 length: 15 amino acids. The germline gives CDR1 SGHRS, CDR2 YFSETQ. CDR3: CASSLLGQGNEKLFF. The CDR3 DNA reads TGCGCCAGCAGCCTACTGGGACAGGGTAATGAAAAACTGTTTTTT.

Many counts were recorded for this clonotype. The chain combines TRBV9 with TRBJ1-2; tentative D call: TRBD1 (5 bases). The CDR3 consists of 14 residues. Germline CDR1 reads SGDLS; CDR2 reads YYNGEE. The V and J ends lost 6 bases and 2 bases respectively, with 14 bases between them. The CDR3 is CASKPQEGNYGYTF. In DNA form, the CDR3 reads TGTGCCAGCAAACCTCAGGAGGGGAACTATGGCTACACCTTC.

The rearrangement links TRBV5-1 to TRBJ2-3; D may be TRBD1 or TRBD2 (5 bases each). Trimming shortened V by 0 bases and J by 3 bases, and 14 bases separated the two germline ends. Germline loops: CDR1 SGHRS, CDR2 YFSETQ. The CDR3 extends over 16 amino acids. In DNA, the CDR3 is TGCGCCAGCAGCTTGGAGGACACCGAGGGAACAGATACGCAGTATTTT. This gives the protein CASSLEDTEGTDTQYF.

This clonotype is a singleton in its sample. The V call is TRBV20-1, the J call TRBJ2-1; possibly TRBD1 or TRBD2 for D (6 bases each). The germline V and J ends were trimmed by 2 bases and 8 bases, with 25 bases remaining between them. Germline assignment: CDR1 DFQATT and CDR2 SNEGSKA (reference sequence). The CDR3 covers 17 residues. CDR3 DNA: TGCAGTGCTAGATATGAGGTCGGGGGCCCCATTGGGTATGAGCAGTTCTTC. As protein: CSARYEVGGPIGYEQFF.

The chain uses TRBV11-2 and TRBJ2-5; D gene uncertain. Per the germline V gene, CDR1 is SGHAT and CDR2 is FQNNGV. The CDR3 loop spans 13 amino acids. V was trimmed by 3 bases and J by 5 bases, leaving 10 bases between them. This CDR3 is CASSLNIRETQYF. DNA for the CDR3: TGTGCCAGCAGCTTGAACATTCGGGAGACCCAGTACTTC.

The rearrangement uses TRBV7-2 and TRBJ1-4; TRBD1 might be the D (5 bases). The V end was cut by 2 bases, the J end by 4 bases, with 11 bases between. The CDR3 runs 15 residues. Germline loops: CDR1 SGHTA, CDR2 FQGNSA. The CDR3 nucleotides are TGTGCCAGCAGCTTATCAGGGACTGATAATGAAAAACTGTTTTTT. It codes for CASSLSGTDNEKLFF.

V gene TRBV20-1 combines with J gene TRBJ1-2, with no clear D. V shed 6 bases and J shed 4 bases, with 12 bases lying between them. CDR3 length: 12 amino acids. Germline CDR1 reads DFQATT; CDR2 reads SNEGSKA (reference sequence). The DNA for the CDR3 is TGCAGTGCCTACGGGTCGGGCTATGGCTACACCTTC. It encodes CSAYGSGYGYTF.

This clonotype was seen at least ten times. This chain links TRBV5-1 with TRBJ2-1; 11 bases agree with TRBD2. Germline V lookup: CDR1 SGHRS, CDR2 YFSETQ. There are 20 residues in the CDR3. V gave up 4 bases and J gave up 1 base; unmatched junction bases: 16. The CDR3 loop reads CASSTITGLAGGFSYNEQFF. The CDR3 nucleotides read TGCGCCAGCAGCACAATCACGGGGCTAGCGGGAGGATTTTCCTACAATGAGCAGTTCTTC.

This clonotype was seen more than once but under ten times. The chain links TRBV4-1 to TRBJ2-5; 9 bases are a match to TRBD2. Trimming removed 2 bases from V and 5 bases from J; junction bases left unmatched: 12. Looked up from germline, CDR1 is MGHRA and CDR2 is YSYEKL. The CDR3 has 17 amino acids. In DNA, the CDR3 is TGCGCCAGCAGCCAAAAAGGGTTAGCGGGAGTTGGCGAGACCCAGTACTTC. Protein product: CASSQKGLAGVGETQYF.

This clonotype was counted once. At one end, the junction sequence differs from germline, possibly due to a read error. The chain uses TRBV5-1 and TRBJ2-5, with D possibly being TRBD2 (5 bases). The CDR3 has 16 amino acids. Germline assignment: CDR1 SGHRS and CDR2 YFSETQ. The CDR3 DNA follows: TGTGCCAGCAGCCATGGTAGGGCGAGGGCCCGAGAGACCCAGTACTTC. This sequence encodes CASSHGRARARETQYF.

This clonotype has more than one count but fewer than ten. V gene TRBV5-4 combines with J gene TRBJ1-1; D ambiguous. CDR1 SGHNT and CDR2 YYREEE come from the germline V gene (reference sequence). This CDR3 spans 13 amino acids. V lost 4 bases, J lost 1 base, and 8 bases lay in between. The CDR3 loop reads CASSTTENTEAFF. The CDR3 coding sequence is TGTGCCAGCAGCACAACAGAGAACACTGAAGCTTTCTTT.